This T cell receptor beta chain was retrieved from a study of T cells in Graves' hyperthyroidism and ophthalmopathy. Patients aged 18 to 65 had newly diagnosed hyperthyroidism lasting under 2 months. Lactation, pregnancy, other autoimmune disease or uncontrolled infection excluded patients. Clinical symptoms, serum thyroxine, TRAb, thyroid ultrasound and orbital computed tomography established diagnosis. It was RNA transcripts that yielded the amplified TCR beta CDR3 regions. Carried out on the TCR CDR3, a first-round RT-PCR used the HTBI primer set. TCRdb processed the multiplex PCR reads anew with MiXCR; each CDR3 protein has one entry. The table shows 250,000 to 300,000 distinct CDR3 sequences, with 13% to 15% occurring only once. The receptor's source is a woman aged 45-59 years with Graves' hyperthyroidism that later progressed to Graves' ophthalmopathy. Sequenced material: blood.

This CDR3 reads CASSQEGSHEQFF. CDR3 sequence (DNA): TGTGCCAGCAGCCAAGAGGGAAGTCATGAGCAGTTCTTC. V is TRBV14 and J is TRBJ2-1; no clear D. Germline values: CDR1 SGHDN, CDR2 FVKESK. The CDR3 runs to 13 residues. The V and J ends lost 0 bases and 8 bases respectively, with 8 bases between them.